One sample yielded the 15 T cell receptor beta chains listed below, sequenced in a study of T cell responses to AZD1222 COVID-19 vaccine. Sequencing used immunoSEQ multiplex PCR; TCRdb keeps in-frame clones, though not all of them. The table includes 15,000 to 20,000 clones, more than 80% detected once. The sequencing used peripheral blood, collected 28 days after the second AZD1222 dose. These receptors originate from an adult who received the AZD1222 COVID-19 vaccine.

This clone was found once. The identical CDR3 is also encoded by other nucleotide sequences in the sample. The chain couples TRBV5-1 to TRBJ1-3; D is unresolved. The CDR3 is 16 amino acids. Germline V gene lookup returns CDR1 SGHRS and CDR2 YFSETQ. Deletions cut 1 base from V and 0 bases from J, with 11 bases between. The CDR3 loop reads CASSLLTGSSGNTIYF. The DNA of the CDR3 is TGCGCCAGCAGCTTGCTGACGGGGAGCTCTGGAAACACCATATATTTT.

CDR3 sequence (DNA): TGTGCCAGCTCGCTACCGGGACAGGGGCTCTATGGCTACACCTTC. Protein sequence: CASSLPGQGLYGYTF. The chain combines TRBV18 with TRBJ1-2; 10 positions agree with TRBD1. The CDR3 covers 15 residues. The trim removed 6 bases at V and 4 bases at J, leaving 8 bases unmatched. Per germline, CDR1 KGHSH and CDR2 LQKENI.

The chain carries TRBV7-9 and TRBJ2-2; 7 bases are shared with TRBD1. Losses at the gene ends were 5 bases for V and 8 bases for J; bases not matched to a gene: 2. This CDR3 is 12 amino acids long. Germline V gene lookup returns CDR1 SEHNR and CDR2 FQNEAQ (reference sequence). Here the CDR3 DNA reads TGTGCCAGCAGCCCACAGGGGGGGGAGCTGTTTTTT. Translating gives CASSPQGGELFF.

The chain joins TRBV9 to TRBJ1-6; D gene ambiguous. CDR3 length: 15 amino acids. The V gene lost 4 bases and the J gene lost 7 bases, with 15 bases spanning the gap. Germline lookup yields CDR1 SGDLS and CDR2 YYNGEE. CDR3 DNA sequence: TGTGCCAGCAGCCCGCCAACGGGCGGGAATTCACCCCTCCACTTT. Translated, it gives CASSPPTGGNSPLHF. The entire variable domain, with the rest obtained from reference TRBV9 and TRBJ1-6, is as follows: DSGVTQTPKHLITATGQRVTLRCSPRSGDLSVYWYQQSLDQGLQFLIQYYNGEERAKGNILERFSAQQFPDLHSELNLSSLELGDSALYFCASSPPTGGNSPLHFGNGTRLTVT.

This clone was counted once. V usage is TRBV25-1 and J usage is TRBJ2-5; possibly TRBD2 for D (7 bases). CDR3 length: 16 residues. CDR1 MGHDK and CDR2 SYGVNS come from the germline V gene. V dropped 1 base and J dropped 5 bases, with 17 bases sitting between them. The CDR3 spells CASSEWAVAGAETQYF. The CDR3 coding sequence is TGTGCCAGCAGTGAATGGGCTGTGGCGGGGGCGGAGACCCAGTACTTC.

This chain connects TRBV19 to TRBJ2-1; no clear D gene. Germline values: CDR1 LNHDA, CDR2 SQIVND (reference sequence). With 0 bases removed from V and 4 bases from J, the gap between germline ends came to 13 bases. The length of the CDR3 is 16 residues. The CDR3 sequence is CASSIDWPNPYNEQFF. The CDR3 bases are TGTGCCAGTAGTATAGATTGGCCGAACCCATACAATGAGCAGTTCTTC.

The chain has TRBV4-3 and TRBJ1-2; 8 bases agree with TRBD1. V was pared by 2 bases and J by 5 bases, with 4 bases of the junction left unmatched. From germline, CDR1 is LGHNA and CDR2 YSLEER. CDR3 length: 14 residues. CDR3 region: CASSQYRGEYGYTF. The CDR3 DNA sequence: TGCGCCAGCAGCCAATACAGGGGGGAATATGGCTACACCTTC.

Only one count was recorded for this clone. Other nucleotide sequences in the sample specify the same CDR3. This chain links TRBV7-3 with TRBJ1-6; no clear D gene. Deletions cut 5 bases from V and 8 bases from J, with 10 bases between. The CDR3 loop spans 13 amino acids. Germline V CDR1 and CDR2: SGHTA, FQGTGA. CDR3 region: CASSLARDSPLHF. In nucleotides, the CDR3 is TGTGCCAGCAGCCTAGCAAGGGATTCACCCCTCCACTTT. The variable domain in full, with the rest retrieved from reference TRBV7-3 and TRBJ1-6, is GAGVSQTPSNKVTEKGKYVELRCDPISGHTALYWYRQSLGQGPEFLIYFQGTGAADDSGLPNDRFFAVRPEGSVSTLKIQRTERGDSAVYLCASSLARDSPLHFGNGTRLTVT.

The chain joins TRBV6-5 to TRBJ1-2, with 8 bases lining up with TRBD1. The ends lost 10 bases at V and 4 bases at J; junction bases unmatched: 14. The V gene's germline CDR1 is MNHEY and CDR2 SVGAGI. This CDR3 is built from 15 residues. CDR3 coding DNA: TGTGCCACCTCCTCCGGGACAGGATTAATCTATGGCTACACCTTC. Its translation is CATSSGTGLIYGYTF.

The chain links TRBV5-1 to TRBJ2-2; D may be TRBD1 (5 bases). V lost 3 bases, J lost 9 bases, and 15 bases lay in between. Germline-derived CDR1 and CDR2 are SGHRS and YFSETQ. This CDR3 has 14 amino acids. In DNA, the CDR3 is TGCGCCAGCAGCTCTCTGACAGCTGAAAGGGAGCTGTTTTTT. Its protein is CASSSLTAERELFF.

This chain uses TRBV6-4 with TRBJ2-2; the D call may be TRBD1 or TRBD2 (5 bases each). V was cut by 4 bases and J by 4 bases, with 10 bases left in between. CDR1 is MRHNA and CDR2 is SNTAGT in the germline V gene. The CDR3 is 14 amino acids. The CDR3 bases are TGTGCCAGCAGTGGGGACCGAAGCACCGGGGAGCTGTTTTTT. The encoded protein is CASSGDRSTGELFF.

The chain employs TRBV7-9 and TRBJ2-5, with D perhaps matching TRBD1 (6 bases). V lost 6 bases and J lost 5, with 13 bases in between. This CDR3 contains 13 residues. Germline V lookup: CDR1 SEHNR, CDR2 FQNEAQ (reference sequence). This chain's CDR3 is CASRKTGGETQYF. In nucleotides, the CDR3 is TGTGCCAGCAGAAAGACAGGAGGCGAGACCCAGTACTTC.

The chain employs TRBV3-1 (or the pseudogene TRBV3-2) and TRBJ2-1, with 10 bases lining up with TRBD2. The CDR3 loop spans 14 amino acids. Germline V CDR1 and CDR2: LGHDT, YNNKEL (reference sequence). V trimming: 4 bases; J trimming: 4 bases; junction bases outside the gene matches: 1. CDR3 sequence: CASSPTSGYNEQFF. In nucleotides, the CDR3 is TGTGCCAGCAGCCCGACTAGCGGGTACAATGAGCAGTTCTTC.

The chain employs TRBV5-1 and TRBJ1-4; 8 bases are a match to TRBD1. This CDR3 comprises 14 residues. Germline CDR1 is SGHRS and CDR2 is YFSETQ. The V gene end was trimmed by 3 bases and the J gene end by 7 bases; junction bases not matched to a gene: 5. In nucleotides, the CDR3 is TGCGCCAGCAGCTCACAGGGGGAGATTGAAAAACTGTTTTTT. This gives the protein CASSSQGEIEKLFF.

This clone was recorded only once. The chain combines TRBV7-9 with TRBJ1-1; 9 bases align to TRBD1. With 1 base clipped from V and 4 bases from J, the junction kept 1 base outside the gene matches. This CDR3 is 14 amino acids long. Germline lookup yields CDR1 SEHNR and CDR2 FQNEAQ (reference sequence). The CDR3 sequence is CASSLVTGGTEAFF. CDR3 bases: TGTGCCAGCAGCTTAGTGACAGGGGGCACTGAAGCTTTCTTT. Looking up the rest from reference TRBV7-9 and TRBJ1-1 gives the full variable domain: DTGVSQNPRHKITKRGQNVTFRCDPISEHNRLYWYRQTLGQGPEFLTYFQNEAQLEKSRLLSDRFSAERPKGSFSTLEIQRTEQGDSAMYLCASSLVTGGTEAFFGQGTRLTVV.